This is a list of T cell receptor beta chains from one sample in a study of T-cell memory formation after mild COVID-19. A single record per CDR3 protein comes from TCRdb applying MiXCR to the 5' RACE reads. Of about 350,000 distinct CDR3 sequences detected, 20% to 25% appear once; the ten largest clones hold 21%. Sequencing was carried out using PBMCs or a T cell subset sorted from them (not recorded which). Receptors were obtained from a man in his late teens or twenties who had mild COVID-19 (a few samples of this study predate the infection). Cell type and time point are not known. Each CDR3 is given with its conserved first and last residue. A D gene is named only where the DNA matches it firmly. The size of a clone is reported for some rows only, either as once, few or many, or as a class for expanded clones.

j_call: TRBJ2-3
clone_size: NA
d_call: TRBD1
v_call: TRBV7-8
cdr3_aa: CASSSGQSTDTQYF
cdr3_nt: TGTGCCAGCAGCTCGGGACAGAGCACAGATACGCAGTATTTT

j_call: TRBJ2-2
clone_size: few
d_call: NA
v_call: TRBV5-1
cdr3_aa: CASKQASRTGELFF
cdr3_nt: TGCGCCAGCAAACAAGCGAGTAGAACCGGGGAGCTGTTTTTT

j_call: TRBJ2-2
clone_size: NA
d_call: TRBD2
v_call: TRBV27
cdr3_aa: CASSPLLVAGGPTGELFF
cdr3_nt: TGTGCCAGCAGTCCCCTCCTCGTAGCGGGGGGGCCCACCGGGGAGCTGTTTTTT

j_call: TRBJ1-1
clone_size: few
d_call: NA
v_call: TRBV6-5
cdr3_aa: CASSYGALEAFF
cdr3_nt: TGTGCCAGCAGTTACGGGGCCTTAGAAGCTTTCTTT

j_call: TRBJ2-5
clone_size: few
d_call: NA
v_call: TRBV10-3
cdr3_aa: CAISVESQETQYF
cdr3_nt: TGTGCCATCAGTGTGGAGAGCCAAGAGACCCAGTACTTC

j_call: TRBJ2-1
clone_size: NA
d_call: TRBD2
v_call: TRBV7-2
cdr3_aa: CASSPGAGYNEQFF
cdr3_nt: TGTGCCAGCAGCCCCGGAGCGGGGTACAATGAGCAGTTCTTC

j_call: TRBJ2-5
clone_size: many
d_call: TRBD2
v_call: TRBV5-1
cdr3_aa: CASSLGTSGGVETQYF
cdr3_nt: TGCGCCAGCAGCCTCGGGACTAGCGGAGGGGTGGAGACCCAGTACTTC

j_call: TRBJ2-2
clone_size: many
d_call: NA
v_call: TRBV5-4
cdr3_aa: CASSFGVSTGELFF
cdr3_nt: TGTGCCAGCAGCTTCGGGGTATCCACCGGGGAGCTGTTTTTT

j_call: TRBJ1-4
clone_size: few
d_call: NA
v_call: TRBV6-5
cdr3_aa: CASTGRNEKLFF
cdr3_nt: TGTGCCAGCACTGGTCGGAATGAAAAACTGTTTTTT

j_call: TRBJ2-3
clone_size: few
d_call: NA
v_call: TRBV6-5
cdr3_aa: CASSYVHSTDTQYF
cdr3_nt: TGTGCCAGCAGTTATGTCCACAGCACAGATACGCAGTATTTT

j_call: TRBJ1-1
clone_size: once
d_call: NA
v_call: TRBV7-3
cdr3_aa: CASSLTGVLHTEAFF
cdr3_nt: TGTGCCAGCAGCTTAACAGGGGTACTACATACTGAAGCTTTCTTT

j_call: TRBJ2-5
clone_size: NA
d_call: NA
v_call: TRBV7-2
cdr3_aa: CASSPGTNYQETQYF
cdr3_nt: TGTGCCAGCAGCCCGGGGACCAATTACCAAGAGACCCAGTACTTC

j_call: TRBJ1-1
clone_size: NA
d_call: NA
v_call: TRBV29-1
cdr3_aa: CSVVLGWDTEAFF
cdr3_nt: TGCAGCGTTGTTCTCGGGTGGGACACTGAAGCTTTCTTT

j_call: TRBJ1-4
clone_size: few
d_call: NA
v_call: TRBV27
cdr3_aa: CASSFSRDAEGKLFF
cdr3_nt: TGTGCCAGCAGTTTCTCCAGGGACGCAGAAGGAAAACTGTTTTTT

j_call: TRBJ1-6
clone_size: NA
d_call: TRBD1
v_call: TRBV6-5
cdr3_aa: CASSYTGQGNSPLHF
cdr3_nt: TGTGCCAGCAGTTACACCGGACAGGGGAATTCACCCCTCCACTTT

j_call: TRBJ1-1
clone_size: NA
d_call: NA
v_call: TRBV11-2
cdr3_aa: CASSPQGGERTEAFF
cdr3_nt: TGTGCCAGCAGCCCCCAGGGAGGGGAGAGGACTGAAGCTTTCTTT

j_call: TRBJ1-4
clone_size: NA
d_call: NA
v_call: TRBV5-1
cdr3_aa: CASGQLPNEKLFF
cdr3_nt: TGCGCCAGCGGACAGCTACCTAATGAAAAACTGTTTTTT

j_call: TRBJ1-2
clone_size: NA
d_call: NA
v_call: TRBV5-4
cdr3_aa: CASSPDSTSENTF
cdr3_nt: TGTGCCAGCAGCCCCGACAGCACAAGCGAGAACACCTTC

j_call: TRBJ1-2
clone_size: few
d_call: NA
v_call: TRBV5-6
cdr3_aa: CASSLTGGERSYTF
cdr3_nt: TGTGCCAGCAGCTTAACGGGGGGGGAAAGGAGCTACACCTTC

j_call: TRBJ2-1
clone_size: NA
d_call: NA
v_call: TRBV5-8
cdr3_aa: CASSLLSLIDEQFF
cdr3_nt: TGTGCCAGCAGCTTGTTGAGCCTTATCGATGAGCAGTTCTTC

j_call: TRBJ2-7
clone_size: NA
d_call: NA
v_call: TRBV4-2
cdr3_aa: CASSQGLSYEQYF
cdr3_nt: TGTGCCAGCAGCCAGGGACTTTCCTACGAGCAGTACTTC

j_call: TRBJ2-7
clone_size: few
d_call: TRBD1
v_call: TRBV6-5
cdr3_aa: CASRRDRVLGEQYF
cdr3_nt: TGTGCCAGCAGGAGAGACAGGGTCTTAGGCGAGCAGTACTTC

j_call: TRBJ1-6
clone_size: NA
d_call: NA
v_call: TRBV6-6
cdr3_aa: CASSYSTGQGWSSPLHF
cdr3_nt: TGTGCCAGCAGTTACTCGACGGGTCAGGGGTGGAGTTCACCCCTCCACTTT

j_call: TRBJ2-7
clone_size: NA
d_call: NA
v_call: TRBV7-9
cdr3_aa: CASSSDSFPVF
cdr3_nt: TGTGCCAGCAGTTCGGACTCCTTCCCGGTATTC

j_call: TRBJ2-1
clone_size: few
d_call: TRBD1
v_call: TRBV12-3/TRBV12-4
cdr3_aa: CASSLWTGGYNEQFF
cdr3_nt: TGTGCCAGCAGTTTATGGACAGGCGGATACAATGAGCAGTTCTTC

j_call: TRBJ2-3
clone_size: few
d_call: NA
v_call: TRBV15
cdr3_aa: CATSRDPRLDTDTQYF
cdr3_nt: TGTGCCACCAGCAGAGATCCCCGGCTGGACACAGATACGCAGTATTTT

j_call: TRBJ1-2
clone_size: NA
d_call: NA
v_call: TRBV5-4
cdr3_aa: CASSFLANYGYTF
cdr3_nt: TGTGCCAGCAGCTTCCTAGCTAACTATGGCTACACCTTC

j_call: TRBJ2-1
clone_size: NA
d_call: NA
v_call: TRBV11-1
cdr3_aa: CASTPGDEQFF
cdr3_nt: TGTGCCAGCACCCCCGGCGATGAGCAGTTCTTC

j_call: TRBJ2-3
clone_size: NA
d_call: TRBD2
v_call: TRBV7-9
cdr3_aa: CASSVRDYHTDTQYF
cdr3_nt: TGTGCCAGCAGCGTCCGGGACTACCACACAGATACGCAGTATTTT

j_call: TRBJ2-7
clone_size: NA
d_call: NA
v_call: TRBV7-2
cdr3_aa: CASSPRLYEQYF
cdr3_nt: TGTGCCAGCAGCCCCCGCCTCTACGAGCAGTACTTC

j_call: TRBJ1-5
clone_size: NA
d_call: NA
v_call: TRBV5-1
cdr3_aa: CASSLEWGLQPQHF
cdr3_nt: TGCGCCAGCAGCTTGGAGTGGGGGCTTCAGCCCCAGCATTTT

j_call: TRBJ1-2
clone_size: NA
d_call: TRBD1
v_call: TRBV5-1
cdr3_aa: CASSWDRGNYGYTF
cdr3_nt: TGCGCCAGCAGCTGGGACAGGGGAAACTATGGCTACACCTTC

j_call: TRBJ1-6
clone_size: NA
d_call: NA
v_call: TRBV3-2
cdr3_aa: CASSLQVSLHF
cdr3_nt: TGTGCCAGCAGCCTACAGGTCTCCCTCCACTTT

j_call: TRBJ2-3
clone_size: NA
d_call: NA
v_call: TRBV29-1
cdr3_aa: CSVTTTRAGTDTQYF
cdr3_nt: TGCAGCGTTACCACGACCAGGGCAGGCACAGATACGCAGTATTTT

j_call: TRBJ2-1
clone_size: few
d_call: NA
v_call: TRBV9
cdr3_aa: CASSPPGLHGNEQFF
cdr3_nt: TGTGCCAGCAGCCCGCCGGGACTCCATGGGAATGAGCAGTTCTTC

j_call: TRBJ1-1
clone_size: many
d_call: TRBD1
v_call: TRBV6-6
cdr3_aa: CASSWTGEAFF
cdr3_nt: TGTGCCAGCAGTTGGACAGGTGAAGCTTTCTTT

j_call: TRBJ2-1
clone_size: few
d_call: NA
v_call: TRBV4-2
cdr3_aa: CASSQGDGGHYNEQFF
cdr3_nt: TGTGCCAGCAGCCAAGGCGACGGGGGCCATTACAATGAGCAGTTCTTC

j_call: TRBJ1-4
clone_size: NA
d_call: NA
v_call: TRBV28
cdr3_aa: CASSHTTTTNEKLFF
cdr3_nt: TGTGCCAGCAGTCACACCACGACAACTAATGAAAAACTGTTTTTT

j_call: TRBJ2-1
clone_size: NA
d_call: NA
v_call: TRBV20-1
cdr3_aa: CSARDLIPGSYNEQFF
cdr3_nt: TGCAGTGCTAGAGATCTTATTCCGGGCTCCTACAATGAGCAGTTCTTC

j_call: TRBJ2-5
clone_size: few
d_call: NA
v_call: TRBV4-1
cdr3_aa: CASSQEGLRLTRETQYF
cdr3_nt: TGCGCCAGCAGCCAAGAGGGGTTGAGACTCACTAGGGAGACCCAGTACTTC

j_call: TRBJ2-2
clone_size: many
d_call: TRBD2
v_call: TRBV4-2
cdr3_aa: CASSRKTSGGAYAGELFF
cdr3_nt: TGTGCCAGCAGCCGAAAGACTAGCGGGGGGGCCTATGCCGGGGAGCTGTTTTTT

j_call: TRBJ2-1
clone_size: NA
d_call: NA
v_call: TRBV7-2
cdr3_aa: CASSLSTVFEQFF
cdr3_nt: TGTGCCAGCAGCCTTTCAACGGTTTTCGAGCAGTTCTTC

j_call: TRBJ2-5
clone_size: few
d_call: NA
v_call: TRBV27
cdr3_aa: CASSLEVGGTQYF
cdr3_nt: TGTGCCAGCAGCTTAGAGGTGGGGGGGACCCAGTACTTC

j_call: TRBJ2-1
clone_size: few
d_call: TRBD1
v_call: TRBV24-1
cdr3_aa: CATSEGTGSYNEQFF
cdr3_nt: TGTGCCACCAGTGAAGGGACAGGGTCCTACAATGAGCAGTTCTTC

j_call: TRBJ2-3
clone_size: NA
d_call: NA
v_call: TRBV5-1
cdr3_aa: CASSWAGPRGFPDTQYF
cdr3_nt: TGCGCCAGCAGCTGGGCGGGACCCAGAGGGTTCCCAGATACGCAGTATTTT

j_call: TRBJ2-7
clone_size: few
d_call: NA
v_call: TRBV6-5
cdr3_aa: CASSLQTGPYEQYF
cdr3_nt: TGTGCCAGCAGCCTCCAAACAGGGCCCTACGAGCAGTACTTC

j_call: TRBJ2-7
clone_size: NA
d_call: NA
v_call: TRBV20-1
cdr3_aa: CSARQGRFGEQYF
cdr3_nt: TGCAGTGCTAGACAGGGGCGGTTTGGCGAGCAGTACTTC

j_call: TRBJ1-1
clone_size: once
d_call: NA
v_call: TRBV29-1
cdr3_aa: CSVEPLQLDGAFF
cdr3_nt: TGCAGCGTTGAGCCGCTGCAGCTGGACGGAGCTTTCTTT

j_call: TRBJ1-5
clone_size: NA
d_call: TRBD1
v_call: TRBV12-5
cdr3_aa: CASGRRGREPQHF
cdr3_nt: TGTGCTAGTGGACGCAGGGGGCGCGAGCCCCAGCATTTT

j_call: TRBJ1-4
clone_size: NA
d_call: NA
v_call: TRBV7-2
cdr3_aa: CASSPAGWAAEKLFF
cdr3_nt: TGTGCCAGCAGCCCAGCGGGGTGGGCAGCTGAAAAACTGTTTTTT

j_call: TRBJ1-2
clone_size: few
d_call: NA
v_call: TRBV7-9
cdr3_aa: CASSYGQAVSLYGYTF
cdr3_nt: TGTGCCAGCAGCTACGGACAAGCGGTATCCCTCTATGGCTACACCTTC